A selection of T cell receptor beta chains follows, all from one sample in a study of PD-1 blockade in mismatch repair-deficient tumors. Assay used: immunoSEQ multiplex PCR; TCRdb lists only in-frame clones, some missing. The sample includes roughly 49,000 clones, approximately 80% of them seen just once. Specimen: PBMCs, collected before pembrolizumab treatment. The receptor set was obtained from an adult with mismatch repair-deficient cancer. The CDR3 runs from the conserved cysteine through the conserved F or W. A D gene is named only where the DNA matches it firmly. Rows may omit the clone size; those that give it use once, few, many or a size class.

clone_size	v_call	j_call	d_call	cdr3_aa	cdr3_nt
few	TRBV30	TRBJ2-2	NA	CAWSGSMLGGELFF	TGTGCCTGGAGTGGAAGCATGTTGGGCGGGGAGCTGTTTTTT
once	TRBV11-3	TRBJ2-1	NA	CASSLALGYGGEQFF	TGTGCCAGCAGCTTAGCCCTCGGGTATGGGGGTGAGCAGTTCTTC
NA	TRBV6-1	TRBJ2-7	TRBD2	CAISGTSGAGYEQYF	TGTGCCATCAGTGGGACTAGCGGGGCGGGATACGAGCAGTACTTC
NA	TRBV11-3	TRBJ1-1	TRBD1	CASEGQINTEAFF	TGTGCCAGCGAGGGACAGATAAACACTGAAGCTTTCTTT
once	TRBV9	TRBJ1-3	NA	CASSVAVGPYSGNTIYF	TGTGCCAGCAGCGTAGCCGTTGGTCCCTACTCTGGAAACACCATATATTTT
NA	TRBV10-3	TRBJ2-5	NA	CAISPGLGNVETQYF	TGTGCCATCAGCCCGGGACTGGGAAACGTCGAGACCCAGTACTTC
NA	TRBV7-6	TRBJ2-1	NA	CASSFRAETTYNEQFF	TGTGCCAGCAGCTTCAGGGCGGAAACCACCTACAATGAGCAGTTCTTC
NA	TRBV5-5	TRBJ2-1	NA	CASSLSPSENYNEQFF	TGTGCCAGCAGCTTGTCGCCTAGCGAGAATTACAATGAGCAGTTCTTC
NA	TRBV6-5	TRBJ1-2	NA	CASRKTGNYGYTF	TGTGCCAGCAGGAAAACTGGTAACTATGGCTACACCTTC
NA	TRBV19	TRBJ2-6	NA	CASRFSGANVLTF	TGTGCCAGCCGATTCTCTGGGGCCAACGTCCTGACTTTC
NA	TRBV6-1	TRBJ1-5	NA	CASSETGNIQPQHF	TGTGCCAGCAGTGAAACAGGGAATATTCAGCCCCAGCATTTT
NA	TRBV2	TRBJ2-3	TRBD2	CASSESSGSYTQYF	TGTGCCAGCAGTGAATCTAGCGGGAGTTATACGCAGTATTTT
NA	TRBV12-2	TRBJ2-3	NA	CASRLSQDRVGTDTQYF	TGTGCAAGTCGCTTATCCCAAGACAGGGTGGGGACAGATACGCAGTATTTT
medium-sized	TRBV4-1	TRBJ2-5	TRBD2	CASSHVSGRSQETQYF	TGCGCCAGCAGCCACGTTAGCGGGAGGTCGCAAGAGACCCAGTACTTC
NA	TRBV10-3	TRBJ2-1	NA	CASFNGGHEQFF	TGTGCCAGCTTCAACGGGGGCCATGAGCAGTTCTTC
NA	TRBV7-2	TRBJ2-7	NA	CASSGVQASSYEQYF	TGTGCCAGCAGCGGGGTGCAAGCCAGCTCCTACGAGCAGTACTTC
NA	TRBV6-5	TRBJ1-2	NA	CASSDGQSRGYTF	TGTGCCAGCAGCGACGGACAATCACGGGGCTACACCTTC
NA	TRBV5-6	TRBJ2-5	NA	CASSLLAGAGETQYF	TGTGCCAGCAGCTTGCTTGCGGGGGCGGGGGAGACCCAGTACTTC
NA	TRBV7-7	TRBJ2-7	NA	CASSPLQGSEQYF	TGTGCTAGCAGCCCCCTCCAAGGGAGCGAGCAGTACTTC
NA	TRBV7-3	TRBJ2-1	TRBD2	CASSLAVAGFNEQFF	TGTGCCAGCAGCTTAGCAGTAGCGGGATTCAATGAGCAGTTCTTC
NA	TRBV29-1	TRBJ2-7	TRBD2	CSVAGVLAEKGVEQYF	TGCAGCGTTGCGGGGGTCCTAGCGGAAAAGGGTGTCGAGCAGTACTTC
NA	TRBV7-2	TRBJ2-7	NA	CASSSGALGFEQYF	TGTGCCAGCAGCTCAGGGGCCTTGGGGTTCGAGCAGTACTTC
NA	TRBV18	TRBJ1-1	NA	CASSPPTDSLIAAFF	TGTGCCAGCTCACCACCGACTGACAGCTTAATTGCAGCTTTCTTT